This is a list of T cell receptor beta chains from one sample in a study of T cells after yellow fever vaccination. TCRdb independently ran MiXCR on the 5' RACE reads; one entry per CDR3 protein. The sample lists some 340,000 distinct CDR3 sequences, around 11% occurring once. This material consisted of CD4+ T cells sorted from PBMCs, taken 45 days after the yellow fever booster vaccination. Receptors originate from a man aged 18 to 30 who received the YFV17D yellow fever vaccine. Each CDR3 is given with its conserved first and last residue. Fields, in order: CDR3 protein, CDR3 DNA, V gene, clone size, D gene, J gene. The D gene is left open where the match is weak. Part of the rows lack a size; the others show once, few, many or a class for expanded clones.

CDR3 protein: CASSADRGSKTQYF; CDR3 DNA: TGTGCCAGCAGCGCAGACCGGGGGAGTAAGACCCAGTACTTC; V gene: TRBV7-9; clone size: few; D gene: .; J gene: TRBJ2-5
CDR3 protein: CSARVRQGVQYYGYTF; CDR3 DNA: TGCAGTGCTAGAGTCCGACAGGGGGTCCAGTACTATGGCTACACCTTC; V gene: TRBV20-1; clone size: .; D gene: TRBD1; J gene: TRBJ1-2
CDR3 protein: CASSFSMADTEAFF; CDR3 DNA: TGTGCCAGCAGTTTCAGCATGGCGGACACTGAAGCTTTCTTT; V gene: TRBV12-3/TRBV12-4; clone size: .; D gene: .; J gene: TRBJ1-1
CDR3 protein: CASSADLRTDTQYF; CDR3 DNA: TGCGCCAGCAGCGCAGATCTTCGCACAGATACGCAGTATTTT; V gene: TRBV4-1; clone size: few; D gene: .; J gene: TRBJ2-3
CDR3 protein: CASGLVPGGAFLNNEQFF; CDR3 DNA: TGTGCTAGTGGTTTGGTACCGGGGGGCGCTTTTCTAAACAATGAGCAGTTCTTC; V gene: TRBV12-5; clone size: few; D gene: .; J gene: TRBJ2-1
CDR3 protein: CASRGAQETQYF; CDR3 DNA: TGCGCCAGCAGGGGGGCCCAAGAGACCCAGTACTTC; V gene: TRBV5-1; clone size: few; D gene: .; J gene: TRBJ2-5
CDR3 protein: CASSMGQGLTGELFF; CDR3 DNA: TGCGCCAGCAGCATGGGACAGGGGCTCACCGGGGAGCTGTTTTTT; V gene: TRBV5-1; clone size: few; D gene: TRBD1; J gene: TRBJ2-2
CDR3 protein: CASSIEEGLTEAFF; CDR3 DNA: TGTGCCAGCAGCATCGAGGAGGGTCTGACTGAAGCTTTCTTT; V gene: TRBV11-1; clone size: .; D gene: .; J gene: TRBJ1-1
CDR3 protein: CASSLRGLEVGELFF; CDR3 DNA: TGTGCCAGCAGCCTCAGGGGTCTGGAGGTCGGGGAGCTGTTTTTT; V gene: TRBV11-2; clone size: few; D gene: .; J gene: TRBJ2-2
CDR3 protein: CASTPGYTQYF; CDR3 DNA: TGTGCCAGCACCCCGGGGTATACGCAGTATTTT; V gene: TRBV11-2; clone size: .; D gene: .; J gene: TRBJ2-3
CDR3 protein: CASSPRGLGGFGEQFF; CDR3 DNA: TGTGCCAGCAGCCCCCGGGGGCTAGGTGGGTTCGGTGAGCAGTTCTTC; V gene: TRBV7-3; clone size: .; D gene: .; J gene: TRBJ2-1
CDR3 protein: CSARSGPRDQPQHF; CDR3 DNA: TGCAGTGCTAGGTCGGGACCAAGGGATCAGCCCCAGCATTTT; V gene: TRBV20-1; clone size: .; D gene: .; J gene: TRBJ1-5
CDR3 protein: CSALDRVGTEAFF; CDR3 DNA: TGCAGTGCTTTGGACAGGGTCGGGACTGAAGCTTTCTTT; V gene: TRBV20-1; clone size: .; D gene: TRBD1; J gene: TRBJ1-1
CDR3 protein: CASSPRVAGEQFF; CDR3 DNA: TGTGCCAGCAGTCCCCGGGTCGCCGGGGAGCAGTTCTTC; V gene: TRBV12-3/TRBV12-4; clone size: .; D gene: .; J gene: TRBJ2-1
CDR3 protein: CAISEFGNEQFF; CDR3 DNA: TGTGCCATCAGTGAGTTCGGTAATGAGCAGTTCTTC; V gene: TRBV10-3; clone size: many; D gene: .; J gene: TRBJ2-1
CDR3 protein: CASSLGGGPGEQYF; CDR3 DNA: TGCGCCAGCAGCTTGGGTGGAGGGCCCGGCGAGCAGTACTTC; V gene: TRBV5-1; clone size: few; D gene: .; J gene: TRBJ2-7
CDR3 protein: CASSLIGRGEAFF; CDR3 DNA: TGTGCCAGCAGCTTAATAGGGCGTGGTGAAGCTTTCTTT; V gene: TRBV7-2; clone size: few; D gene: .; J gene: TRBJ1-1
CDR3 protein: CASSVGHFYNSPLHF; CDR3 DNA: TGTGCCAGCAGCGTTGGACATTTCTATAATTCACCCCTCCACTTT; V gene: TRBV7-2; clone size: .; D gene: .; J gene: TRBJ1-6
CDR3 protein: CASSYDREQFF; CDR3 DNA: TGTGCCAGCAGTTATGACCGTGAGCAGTTCTTC; V gene: TRBV6-2/TRBV6-3; clone size: .; D gene: .; J gene: TRBJ2-1
CDR3 protein: CASSLTPAGAYEQYF; CDR3 DNA: TGTGCCAGTAGCCTGACCCCAGCGGGAGCCTACGAGCAGTACTTC; V gene: TRBV19; clone size: few; D gene: TRBD2; J gene: TRBJ2-7
CDR3 protein: CASSTDRVPGHEQFF; CDR3 DNA: TGTGCCAGCAGCACCGACCGGGTCCCAGGCCATGAGCAGTTCTTC; V gene: TRBV7-2; clone size: many; D gene: .; J gene: TRBJ2-1
CDR3 protein: CASKEANMNGYTF; CDR3 DNA: TGTGCCAGCAAGGAAGCCAATATGAATGGCTACACCTTC; V gene: TRBV12-3/TRBV12-4; clone size: many; D gene: .; J gene: TRBJ1-2
CDR3 protein: CASTTSGGVYNEQFF; CDR3 DNA: TGTGCCAGCACAACTAGCGGGGGGGTGTACAATGAGCAGTTCTTC; V gene: TRBV12-3/TRBV12-4; clone size: .; D gene: TRBD2; J gene: TRBJ2-1
CDR3 protein: CSARSGHSVTEAFF; CDR3 DNA: TGCAGTGCTCGATCCGGACATTCAGTCACTGAAGCTTTCTTT; V gene: TRBV20-1; clone size: .; D gene: .; J gene: TRBJ1-1
CDR3 protein: CASSHKGQAEKLFF; CDR3 DNA: TGCGCCAGCAGCCACAAAGGACAGGCCGAAAAACTGTTTTTT; V gene: TRBV4-3; clone size: few; D gene: TRBD1; J gene: TRBJ1-4
CDR3 protein: CASRPTSGGGETQYF; CDR3 DNA: TGTGCCAGCAGGCCCACTAGCGGGGGGGGTGAGACCCAGTACTTC; V gene: TRBV7-8; clone size: many; D gene: TRBD2; J gene: TRBJ2-5
CDR3 protein: CASSLVGAGGTDTQYF; CDR3 DNA: TGTGCCAGCAGCTTGGTGGGGGCCGGGGGCACAGATACGCAGTATTTT; V gene: TRBV5-5; clone size: .; D gene: .; J gene: TRBJ2-3
CDR3 protein: CASSTLLGGIDTQYF; CDR3 DNA: TGTGCCAGCAGCACATTACTCGGGGGAATCGATACGCAGTATTTT; V gene: TRBV12-3/TRBV12-4; clone size: .; D gene: .; J gene: TRBJ2-3
CDR3 protein: CASSAGQGESYEQYF; CDR3 DNA: TGTGCCAGCTCAGCGGGACAGGGAGAATCCTACGAGCAGTACTTC; V gene: TRBV18; clone size: few; D gene: TRBD1; J gene: TRBJ2-7
CDR3 protein: CASSLDGNNEKLFF; CDR3 DNA: TGCGCCAGCAGCCTGGACGGTAATAATGAAAAACTGTTTTTT; V gene: TRBV5-1; clone size: .; D gene: .; J gene: TRBJ1-4
CDR3 protein: CSATPYGRRANF; CDR3 DNA: TGCAGTGCTACCCCGTATGGCCGGAGGGCGAACTTC; V gene: TRBV20-1; clone size: few; D gene: .; J gene: TRBJ2-5
CDR3 protein: CASSLDSIRGTNEQFF; CDR3 DNA: TGCGCCAGCAGCTTGGATTCGATTAGAGGGACAAATGAGCAGTTCTTC; V gene: TRBV5-1; clone size: .; D gene: .; J gene: TRBJ2-1
CDR3 protein: CASSENPGRGQDTQYF; CDR3 DNA: TGTGCCAGCAGCGAAAACCCGGGGCGGGGGCAAGATACGCAGTATTTT; V gene: TRBV9; clone size: few; D gene: .; J gene: TRBJ2-3
CDR3 protein: CASSYDIPGLPGTEAFF; CDR3 DNA: TGTGCCAGCAGTTACGACATCCCGGGCCTGCCGGGCACTGAAGCTTTCTTT; V gene: TRBV6-6; clone size: few; D gene: .; J gene: TRBJ1-1
CDR3 protein: CASSSRARTDTQYF; CDR3 DNA: TGTGCCAGCAGCTCCCGGGCTAGGACAGATACGCAGTATTTT; V gene: TRBV11-3; clone size: few; D gene: .; J gene: TRBJ2-3
CDR3 protein: CASSSRTSGGIDTQYF; CDR3 DNA: TGTGCCAGCAGTTCCCGGACTAGCGGGGGTATAGATACGCAGTATTTT; V gene: TRBV6-5; clone size: many; D gene: TRBD2; J gene: TRBJ2-3
CDR3 protein: CASSSRQGGATGELFF; CDR3 DNA: TGTGCCAGCAGCTCACGACAGGGGGGAGCGACCGGGGAGCTGTTTTTT; V gene: TRBV7-3; clone size: .; D gene: TRBD1; J gene: TRBJ2-2
CDR3 protein: CASSLVGRRNIQYF; CDR3 DNA: TGTGCCAGCAGCTTAGTAGGGCGGAGGAACATTCAGTACTTC; V gene: TRBV7-2; clone size: few; D gene: .; J gene: TRBJ2-4
CDR3 protein: CASSVDRSEAFF; CDR3 DNA: TGTGCCAGCAGCGTTGACAGATCTGAAGCTTTCTTT; V gene: TRBV7-8; clone size: many; D gene: .; J gene: TRBJ1-1
CDR3 protein: CASSRGRGGNIQYF; CDR3 DNA: TGTGCCAGTTCCCGGGGGAGAGGGGGAAACATTCAGTACTTC; V gene: TRBV27; clone size: .; D gene: .; J gene: TRBJ2-4
CDR3 protein: CSARDWPSSGGYTF; CDR3 DNA: TGCAGTGCTAGAGATTGGCCCTCATCGGGGGGCTACACCTTC; V gene: TRBV20-1; clone size: .; D gene: .; J gene: TRBJ1-2